This TCR beta chain was recovered during a study of blood T cell repertoires in COVID-19. Study as a whole: Samples came from the United States, Italy and Spain, spanning acute and convalescent COVID-19. In each case, the material was cDNA or gDNA derived from T cells, B-cell-depleted T cells, or PBMCs.

In the study's own analysis: Estimation of nucleated cell counts was performed using reference gene primer amplification. The data were produced by immunoSEQ multiplex PCR, yet TCRdb's version contains in-frame clones alone and is incomplete. The V and J calls and the clone size are those of that table, but D and trimming were determined from the DNA. In the table there are about 230,000 clones, 81% of which are singletons. The sequenced sample consisted of peripheral blood. This TCR was sampled from a woman at least 80 years old with acute or convalescent COVID-19.

CDR3 protein: CASGLVQGAGQPQHF. In nucleotides, the CDR3 is TGTGCTAGTGGTTTGGTACAGGGGGCAGGTCAGCCCCAGCATTTT. V is TRBV12-5 and J is TRBJ1-5; the match to TRBD1 covers 9 bases. The CDR3 runs to 15 residues. The trim removed 0 bases at V and 6 bases at J, leaving 3 bases unmatched. From germline, CDR1 is LGHNT and CDR2 FRNRAP.